One sample yielded the 27 T cell receptor beta chains listed below, sequenced in a study of T cell changes during pregnancy in multiple sclerosis. Data came from immunoSEQ multiplex PCR; TCRdb stores just in-frame clones and leaves some out. This sample has tens of thousands of clones; around 92% occur once, and the top ten carry just over 2%. Source: peripheral blood, taken after pregnancy. The receptors originated from a female donor with multiple sclerosis, enrolled in a pregnancy study.

The rearrangement uses TRBV6-5 and TRBJ2-1; D is possibly TRBD1 (6 bases). CDR3 length: 14 residues. Trimming stripped 3 bases from V and 8 bases from J, with 14 bases between. The germline CDR1 and CDR2 sequences are MNHEY and SVGAGI. CDR3 nucleotides: TGTGCCAGCAGTTATCAGGCAGGGGAGCATGAGCAGTTCTTC. It is translated as CASSYQAGEHEQFF.

This chain links TRBV5-6 with TRBJ2-1, with TRBD2 identical over 13 bases. This CDR3 has 17 amino acids. V lost 3 bases and J lost 3; bases outside the gene matches: 6. The V gene's germline CDR1 is SGHDT and CDR2 YYEEEE. The CDR3 loop reads CASSSTSGRLFYNEQFF. The CDR3 DNA reads TGTGCCAGCAGCTCGACTAGCGGGAGGCTCTTCTACAATGAGCAGTTCTTC.

V is TRBV6-5 and J is TRBJ2-3, with TRBD1 matching 8 bases. CDR1 and CDR2 (germline): MNHEY, SVGAGI. CDR3 length: 15 amino acids. V lost 2 bases and J lost 7; bases outside the gene matches: 8. The CDR3 here is CASSYLLGQGHTQYF. CDR3 DNA: TGTGCCAGCAGTTACCTCTTAGGACAGGGTCATACGCAGTATTTT.

This clone was observed a handful of times. The V gene is TRBV11-1, the J gene TRBJ1-1; no firm D call. Trimming pared 2 bases from V and 0 bases from J, leaving 4 bases between. This CDR3 comprises 13 residues. CDR1 is SGHAT and CDR2 is FQDESV in the germline V gene (reference sequence). DNA of the CDR3: TGTGCCAGCAGCTTAAGAGTGAACACTGAAGCTTTCTTT. The encoded protein is CASSLRVNTEAFF.

Here the CDR3 DNA reads TGTGCCAGCTCACCACTCCAACAGACCTACTACGAGCAGTACTTC. Translation gives CASSPLQQTYYEQYF. This chain links TRBV18 with TRBJ2-7; no clear D gene. Germline lookup yields CDR1 KGHSH and CDR2 LQKENI. The CDR3 is made up of 15 amino acids. Trimming cost V 1 base and J 3 bases, with 13 bases left between them.

The rearrangement links TRBV2 to TRBJ1-1; 9 bases are shared with TRBD1. CDR1 is SNHLY, CDR2 FYNNEI, per germline. With V trimmed by 5 bases and J by 2 bases, 9 bases remained unmatched. The CDR3 is 16 amino acids. CDR3 nucleotides: TGTGCCAGCAGTAAAACAGGGGGCGAATCTAACACTGAAGCTTTCTTT. Amino acids: CASSKTGGESNTEAFF.

The rearrangement uses TRBV5-1 and TRBJ1-4; TRBD1 might be the D (6 bases). The CDR3 totals 14 residues. V was clipped by 0 bases and J by 7 bases, with 10 bases between them. CDR1 SGHRS and CDR2 YFSETQ come from the germline V gene. CDR3 protein: CASSLVGGLEKLFF. The CDR3 coding sequence is TGCGCCAGCAGCTTGGTCGGGGGGCTTGAAAAACTGTTTTTT.

V gene TRBV30 combines with J gene TRBJ1-1; 8 nucleotides line up with TRBD1. Germline lookup yields CDR1 GTSNPN and CDR2 SVGIG (reference sequence). Trimming removed 4 bases from V and 5 bases from J; junction bases left unmatched: 3. The CDR3 extends over 12 amino acids. The CDR3 is CAWKGQGTEAFF. CDR3 in DNA: TGTGCCTGGAAAGGACAGGGAACTGAAGCTTTCTTT.

V and J are TRBV7-9 and TRBJ2-7; 7 nucleotides match TRBD1. CDR1 is SEHNR, CDR2 FQNEAQ, per germline (reference sequence). With V trimmed by 8 bases and J by 6 bases, 7 bases remained unmatched. This CDR3 comprises 12 residues. The CDR3 bases are TGTGCCAGCGGAAAGGGACAGTCCGAGCAGTACTTC. This sequence encodes CASGKGQSEQYF.

The rearrangement uses TRBV27 and TRBJ1-1; possibly TRBD1 for D (5 bases). Germline V gene lookup returns CDR1 MNHEY and CDR2 SMNVEV (reference sequence). The CDR3 totals 14 residues. Between the trimmed V and J ends, which lost 3 bases and 1 base, there was a span of 9 bases. The CDR3 DNA sequence: TGTGCCAGCAGTTTGAAGGACACGAACACTGAAGCTTTCTTT. Protein sequence: CASSLKDTNTEAFF.

CDR3 sequence reads: CASRDLGSGITEAFF. The CDR3 nucleotides are TGTGCCAGCAGGGATCTTGGAAGCGGCATCACTGAAGCTTTCTTT. The chain employs TRBV6-5 and TRBJ1-1; no definite D call. Germline loops: CDR1 MNHEY, CDR2 SVGAGI. This CDR3 has 15 residues. Trimming removed 6 bases from V and 4 bases from J, with 18 bases in between.

The V gene is TRBV20-1, the J gene TRBJ1-1; 8 nucleotides match TRBD1. Unmatched junction bases numbered 9, after V lost 5 bases and J lost 13 bases. Germline V gene data show CDR1 as DFQATT and CDR2 as SNEGSKA (reference sequence). The CDR3 contains 11 residues. The CDR3 DNA reads TGCAGTGCTGCTCGGACAGGGCGAGTTTTCTTT. Protein: CSAARTGRVFF.

The rearrangement joins TRBV7-6 to TRBJ2-1; no definite D call. Germline CDR1 is SGHVS and CDR2 is FNYEAQ. This CDR3 has 18 amino acids. With 1 base removed from V and 4 bases from J, the gap between germline ends came to 20 bases. CDR3 sequence reads: CASSLEAQTAPGYNEQFF. The CDR3 DNA reads TGTGCCAGCAGCTTAGAGGCCCAAACGGCGCCAGGATACAATGAGCAGTTCTTC.

This sequence joins TRBV27 and TRBJ2-1; no clear D. V was trimmed by 4 bases and J by 7 bases, leaving 8 bases between them. CDR3 size: 12 residues. Germline-derived CDR1 and CDR2 are MNHEY and SMNVEV (reference sequence). The CDR3 is CASSYSLNEQFF. The CDR3 region has the DNA TGTGCCAGCAGTTACTCCCTAAATGAGCAGTTCTTC.

The rearrangement links TRBV4-3 to TRBJ2-7; a weak D match, TRBD1 (6 bases). This CDR3 is built from 14 residues. CDR1 is LGHNA and CDR2 is YSLEER in the germline V gene. The V end lost 0 bases, the J end lost 7 bases, and 13 bases lay between the germline ends. DNA for the CDR3: TGCGCCAGCAGCCAAGAATGGACAGTAAGGGAGCAGTACTTC. Residues: CASSQEWTVREQYF.

This clone was picked up a small number of times. CDR3 in DNA: TGTGCCAGCAGCCCCTACCAGGATAACTATGGCTACACCTTC. This encodes CASSPYQDNYGYTF. The V call is TRBV7-9, the J call TRBJ1-2; D gene uncertain. CDR3 length equals 14 residues. Looked up from germline, CDR1 is SEHNR and CDR2 is FQNEAQ (reference sequence). V shed 5 bases and J shed 1 base, with 11 bases lying between them.

The chain couples TRBV6-6 to TRBJ2-2, with 7 bases fitting TRBD1. The germline gives CDR1 MNHNY, CDR2 SVGAGI (reference sequence). There are 15 residues in the CDR3. J lost 8 bases, V lost 4 bases, and 10 bases had no gene match. CDR3 residues: CASSFIDTGDGELFF. The CDR3 DNA reads TGTGCCAGCAGTTTCATAGACACAGGGGATGGGGAGCTGTTTTTT.

The chain is built from TRBV5-5 and TRBJ2-7; TRBD1 matches at 7 bases. CDR3 length: 13 amino acids. After removal of 4 bases from V and 2 bases from J, the junction contained 3 bases not matched to a gene. Germline assignment: CDR1 SGHKS and CDR2 YYEKEE (reference sequence). The CDR3 loop reads CASSRQGTYEQYF. The CDR3 coding sequence is TGTGCCAGCAGCCGACAGGGCACCTACGAGCAGTACTTC.

V and J are TRBV9 and TRBJ1-2; 7 bases fit TRBD1. The germline V gene encodes CDR1 SGDLS and CDR2 YYNGEE. CDR3 size: 17 residues. J was trimmed by 7 bases and V by 4 bases; bases with no gene match: 19. CDR3 sequence: CASSSTGQLSSQSGYTF. Here the CDR3 DNA reads TGTGCCAGCAGCTCAACGGGACAGTTATCTAGCCAGAGTGGCTACACCTTC.

V and J are TRBV9 and TRBJ1-3; TRBD1 aligns across 9 bases. Germline CDR1 is SGDLS and CDR2 is YYNGEE. CDR3 length equals 16 residues. V shed 0 bases, J shed 4 bases, and the junction held 5 bases outside the gene matches. The CDR3 reads CASSVDLGTGGNTIYF. The CDR3 DNA follows: TGTGCCAGCAGCGTAGATTTGGGGACAGGGGGAAACACCATATATTTT.

V gene TRBV15 combines with J gene TRBJ2-3; 7 bases match TRBD2. Germline-derived CDR1 and CDR2 are LNHNV and YYDKDF (reference sequence). The CDR3 consists of 14 residues. J lost 5 bases, V lost 1 base, and 3 bases had no gene match. The CDR3 region is CATSRAGREDTQYF. The CDR3 coding sequence is TGTGCCACCAGCAGAGCGGGGAGGGAAGATACGCAGTATTTT.

This clone was found once. V is TRBV9 and J is TRBJ2-2, with 11 bases lining up with TRBD2. The germline CDR1 and CDR2 sequences are SGDLS and YYNGEE. J was trimmed by 2 bases and V by 1 base; bases with no gene match: 7. CDR3 length: 18 residues. The CDR3 bases are TGTGCCAGCAGCGTACGGCTAGCGGGGGGCCTAAACACCGGGGAGCTGTTTTTT. It translates to CASSVRLAGGLNTGELFF. Complete variable domain (other parts from reference TRBV9 and TRBJ2-2): DSGVTQTPKHLITATGQRVTLRCSPRSGDLSVYWYQQSLDQGLQFLIQYYNGEERAKGNILERFSAQQFPDLHSELNLSSLELGDSALYFCASSVRLAGGLNTGELFFGEGSRLTVL.

This clone was seen more than once but under ten times. The chain combines TRBV19 with TRBJ1-1; 8 bases match TRBD1. V lost 3 bases and J lost 2; bases outside the gene matches: 5. The CDR3 covers 15 residues. Germline V gene data show CDR1 as LNHDA and CDR2 as SQIVND (reference sequence). This CDR3 is CASSMGDRLNTEAFF. CDR3 DNA: TGTGCCAGTAGTATGGGGGACAGGTTAAACACTGAAGCTTTCTTT.

This chain joins TRBV7-6 and TRBJ1-2, with D maybe TRBD1 (6 bases). CDR1 is SGHVS and CDR2 is FNYEAQ in the germline V gene. V lost 5 bases and J 8 bases, leaving 15 bases between the germline ends. CDR3 length equals 13 residues. The CDR3 protein is CASSERQDTGYTF. The DNA of the CDR3 is TGTGCCAGCAGCGAGAGACAGGATACGGGCTACACCTTC.

The chain employs TRBV30 and TRBJ2-7, with D perhaps matching TRBD1 (6 bases). CDR3 length: 14 residues. Germline CDR1 and CDR2: GTSNPN and SVGIG (reference sequence). The V end was cut by 2 bases, the J end by 3 bases, with 14 bases between. In DNA, the CDR3 is TGTGCCTGGAGTCCACAAACAGGGAGCTACGAGCAGTACTTC. Encoded protein: CAWSPQTGSYEQYF. Variable domain in full (rest from reference TRBV30 and TRBJ2-7): SQTIHQWPATLVQPVGSPLSLECTVEGTSNPNLYWYRQAAGRGLQLLFYSVGIGQISSEVPQNLSASRPQDRQFILSSKKLLLSDSGFYLCAWSPQTGSYEQYFGPGTRLTVT.

This clone came up once. The rearrangement joins TRBV7-6 to TRBJ2-1; 7 nucleotides line up with TRBD2. V lost 1 base and J lost 5; bases outside the gene matches: 5. Germline V gene lookup returns CDR1 SGHVS and CDR2 FNYEAQ. The CDR3 is 15 amino acids. The chain's CDR3 is CASSLGGGPNNEQFF. CDR3 coding DNA: TGTGCCAGCAGCTTAGGGGGGGGACCCAACAATGAGCAGTTCTTC.

V and J are TRBV29-1 and TRBJ1-1; 7 positions match TRBD1. Germline-derived CDR1 and CDR2 are SQVTM and ANQGSEA. The CDR3 runs 12 residues. V gave up 7 bases and J gave up 3 bases; unmatched junction bases: 5. CDR3 amino acids: CSARQGDTEAFF. CDR3 sequence (DNA): TGCAGCGCCCGACAGGGAGACACTGAAGCTTTCTTT.